Sequencing of this T cell receptor (beta chain) was carried out in a study of cytomegalovirus exposure and HLA in healthy donors (TCRdb year 2017). In the study overall: According to a later analysis, one platform produced both the 100 to 150 validation repertoires and the 620 or so repertoires of the first cohort. The aim of the study was to test whether cataloging public T cell receptors could identify signatures of past pathogen exposure. Along with the roughly 670-subject first cohort, a separate validation cohort of 120 different subjects was used. High-throughput TCR immunosequencing, statistical association of individual TCRs with disease status, and machine learning were combined to predict cytomegalovirus infection status. Study-wide findings and limitations: While some public TCRs were present in many individuals, most TCR sequences turned up only very rarely across donors. The authors suggested that the approach could potentially be extended to other disease states and immunological phenotypes. The classifier was reported to diagnose cytomegalovirus status with high specificity and sensitivity in both the original cohort and the validation cohort. A few of the identified cytomegalovirus-associated TCR beta chains were confirmed in vitro to be specific for cytomegalovirus antigens. A total of roughly 160 TCR beta chains were listed by the study as associated with cytomegalovirus. In a later analysis, TCRs clustered in the first cohort were found to also tend to co-occur in the roughly 120 validation repertoires, with around 94% of cluster scores above 0. The validation cohort had no HLA typing available for a later analysis, so co-occurrence within that cohort was assessed over all 120 or so repertoires.

Library construction relied on the immunoSEQ multiplex PCR assay. Concerning the study's data processing: A statistical classification framework was developed to diagnose cytomegalovirus status using the catalog of TCR beta chain sequences. TCRdb re-hosts the immuneACCESS table, in-frame sequences only. Its copies lack some clones; in the studies checked, an unresolved V gene accounts for under half of them, and the cause for the rest is not known. That table is the source of V, J and clone size, and D and trimming were worked out from the DNA. The sample has hundreds of thousands of clones on record, approximately 84% of them singletons. The ten largest clonotypes hold approximately 12% of the sample. Donors formed part of the validation cohort, which comprised 120 subjects and was distinct from the first cohort of under 750 subjects. The CDR3 runs 16 residues from the cysteine to the phenylalanine. CDR3 DNA is the only sequence kept; it has 48 bases, read in frame from the first base. V drops 0 bases and J drops 8 bases, leaving 17 bases in between. Based on the germline V gene, the CDR1 and CDR2 sequences are LGHNA and YNFKEQ.

In this sample, this clone turned up a few times. No cognate antigen has been identified for it. No quality values exist for individual bases; no much larger clone is one base distant. This sequence uses TRBV4-2 and TRBJ2-1, with TRBD2 as a weak D call on 6 bases. The origin of this receptor is a man between 18 and 29 years old in good health and CMV-seropositive. The sequencing sample was made of PBMCs. The DNA sequence is given as TGTGCCAGCAGCCAAGATTGGGAGACTAGTAGTGATGAGCAGTTCTTC. Translated, it gives CASSQDWETSSDEQFF.